This TCR beta chain is from a study of control samples from healthy donors and cancer patients. The CDR3 runs 12 residues. Germline V lookup: CDR1 MNHNY, CDR2 SVGAGI (reference sequence). V was pared by 5 bases and J by 4 bases, with 8 bases between. The method was immunoSEQ multiplex PCR; TCRdb's version includes in-frame clones alone and lacks a portion of them. The table lists nearly 35,000 clones, 93% of them singletons, with 1.7% in the top ten. This clone was observed a few times. J is TRBJ2-5 and V is TRBV6-6, with D possibly called TRBD1 or TRBD2 (5 bases each). The sequenced material came from PBMCs. This clonotype was sampled from a man aged 40-49 years with colorectal cancer. CDR3 bases: TGTGCCAGCAGTCCCGGGACAGAGACCCAGTACTTC. Amino acid sequence: CASSPGTETQYF.